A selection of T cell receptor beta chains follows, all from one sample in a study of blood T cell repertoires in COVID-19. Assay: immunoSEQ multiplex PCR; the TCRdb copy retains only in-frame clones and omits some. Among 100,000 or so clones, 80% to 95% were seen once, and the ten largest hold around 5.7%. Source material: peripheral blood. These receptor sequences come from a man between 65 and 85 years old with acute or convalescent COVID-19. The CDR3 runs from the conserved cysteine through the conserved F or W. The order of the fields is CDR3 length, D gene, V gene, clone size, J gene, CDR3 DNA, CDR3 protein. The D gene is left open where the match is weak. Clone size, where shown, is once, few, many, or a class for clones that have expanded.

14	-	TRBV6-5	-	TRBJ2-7	TGTGCCAGCACCCCGGACAGCACCCTACGAGGGCAGTACTTC	CASTPDSTLRGQYF
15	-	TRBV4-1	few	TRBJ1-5	TGCGCCAGCAGCGATCAGGGAGGGGGCAATCAGCCCCAGCATTTT	CASSDQGGGNQPQHF
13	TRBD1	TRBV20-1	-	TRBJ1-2	TGCAGTGCTAGTACAGGGGGCACCTATGGCTACACCTTC	CSASTGGTYGYTF
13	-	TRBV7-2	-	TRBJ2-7	TGTGCCAGCAGCTTAGAACTAGGCTACGAGCAGTACTTC	CASSLELGYEQYF
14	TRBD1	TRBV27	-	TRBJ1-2	TGTGCCAGCAGTTTCGGGACAGGGGGCTATGGCTACACCTTC	CASSFGTGGYGYTF
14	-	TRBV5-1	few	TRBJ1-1	TGCGCCAGCAGCTTGGGGGGAGTGGTCACTGAAGCTTTCTTT	CASSLGGVVTEAFF
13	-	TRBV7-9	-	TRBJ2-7	TGTGCCAGCAGCCAGAGGACAGAATACGAGCAGTACTTC	CASSQRTEYEQYF
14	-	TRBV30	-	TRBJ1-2	TGTGCCTGGAGCGCAGGGATGGTCAGCTATGGCTACACCTTC	CAWSAGMVSYGYTF
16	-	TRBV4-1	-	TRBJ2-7	TGCGCCAGCAGCCCCGAGGGTCCAGGGGGTGGGGGAGGACAGTACTTC	CASSPEGPGGGGGQYF
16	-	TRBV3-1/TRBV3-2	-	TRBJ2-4	TGTGCCAGCAGCCAACGACAGGCTCTAGCCAAAAACATTCAGTACTTC	CASSQRQALAKNIQYF
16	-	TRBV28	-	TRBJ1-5	TGTGCCAGCGTCCTGGGGGCCCACCCCGCTAATCAGCCCCAGCATTTT	CASVLGAHPANQPQHF
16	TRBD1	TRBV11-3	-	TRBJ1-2	TGTGCCAGCAGCTACGGGACAGGGCCCCTTGTCTATGGCTACACCTTC	CASSYGTGPLVYGYTF
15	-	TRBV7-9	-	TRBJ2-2	TGTGCCAGCGCCACTTGGGGGGTCGACACCGGGGAGCTGTTTTTT	CASATWGVDTGELFF
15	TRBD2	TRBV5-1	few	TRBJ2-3	TGCGCCAGCAGCCCGCTAGCGGGGACAACAGATACGCAGTATTTT	CASSPLAGTTDTQYF
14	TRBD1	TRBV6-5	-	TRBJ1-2	TGTGCCAGCAGTTACACACAGGGGAACTATGGCTACACCTTC	CASSYTQGNYGYTF
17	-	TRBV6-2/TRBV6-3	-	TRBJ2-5	TGTGCCAGCAGTTACGATTCACAATTTTGGTTCCAAGAGACCCAGTACTTC	CASSYDSQFWFQETQYF
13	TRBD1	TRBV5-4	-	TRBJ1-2	TGTGCCAGCCATCGACAGGGTAAAATAGGCTACACCTTC	CASHRQGKIGYTF
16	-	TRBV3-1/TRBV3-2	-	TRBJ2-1	TGTGCCAGCAGCCAACGAGGGGGGGGGATATACAATGAGCAGTTCTTC	CASSQRGGGIYNEQFF
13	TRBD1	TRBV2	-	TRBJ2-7	TGTGCCAGCAGAGACAGGGCCGACTACGAGCAGTACTTC	CASRDRADYEQYF
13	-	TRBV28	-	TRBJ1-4	TGTGCCAGCAGTTTTATGAGTAATGAAAAACTGTTTTTT	CASSFMSNEKLFF
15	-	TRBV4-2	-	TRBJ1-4	TGTGCCAGCAGCCAAGCTGCAGGGCTTAATGAAAAACTGTTTTTT	CASSQAAGLNEKLFF
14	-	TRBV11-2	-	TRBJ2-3	TGTGCCAGCAGCTCCCCCGGTTCCACAGATACGCAGTATTTT	CASSSPGSTDTQYF
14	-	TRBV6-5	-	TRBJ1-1	TGTGCCAGCAGATACCTGGGGGGACGCACTGAAGCTTTCTTT	CASRYLGGRTEAFF
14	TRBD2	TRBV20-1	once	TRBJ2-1	TGCAGTGCTAGTCGTGCGGCGGGAGAATGGGGGCAGTTCTTC	CSASRAAGEWGQFF
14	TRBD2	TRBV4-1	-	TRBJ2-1	TGCGCCAGCTCACGGGGGGGCCGGGATAATGAGCAGTTCTTC	CASSRGGRDNEQFF
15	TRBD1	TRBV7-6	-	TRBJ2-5	TGTGCCAGTGGGGGCTTTGGCAGGGGGAAAGAGACCCAGTACTTC	CASGGFGRGKETQYF
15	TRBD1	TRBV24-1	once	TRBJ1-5	TGTGCCACCAGTGAATCGACAGGGAGCAATCAGCCCCAGCATTTT	CATSESTGSNQPQHF
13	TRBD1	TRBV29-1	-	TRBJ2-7	TGCAGCGTTAGGACAGGGGGCTCCTACGAGCAGTACTTC	CSVRTGGSYEQYF
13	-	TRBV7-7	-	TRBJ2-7	TGTGCTAGCAGCCCAAGGCGGGACCACGAGCAGTACTTC	CASSPRRDHEQYF
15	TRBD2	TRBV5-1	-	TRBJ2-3	TGCGCCAGCAGCTTAGCGGGAATCGGGACAGATACGCAGTATTTT	CASSLAGIGTDTQYF
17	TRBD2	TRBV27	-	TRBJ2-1	TGTGCCAGCAGTTCGTGGACTAGCGGGAGATCCTACAATGAGCAGTTCTTC	CASSSWTSGRSYNEQFF
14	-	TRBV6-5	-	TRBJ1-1	TGTGCCAGCAGTTACTTGCGGGTTAGTACTGAAGCTTTCTTT	CASSYLRVSTEAFF
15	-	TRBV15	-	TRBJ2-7	TGTGCCACCAGCAGTGTCAGACAGGTAGCCTACGAGCAGTACTTC	CATSSVRQVAYEQYF
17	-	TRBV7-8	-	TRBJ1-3	TGTGCCAGCAGCTTAGGTTCTGGAGGGATATCTGGAAACACCATATATTTT	CASSLGSGGISGNTIYF
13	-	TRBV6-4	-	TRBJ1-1	TGTGCCAGCAGGCGTAGGGAGGACACTGAAGCTTTCTTT	CASRRREDTEAFF
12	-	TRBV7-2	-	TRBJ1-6	TGTGCCAGCAGCTCCCCCAAATTGCCCCTCCACTTT	CASSSPKLPLHF
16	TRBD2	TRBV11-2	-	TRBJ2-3	TGTGCCAGCAGCTCCCGTCTAGCGGGGGGAACAGATACGCAGTATTTT	CASSSRLAGGTDTQYF
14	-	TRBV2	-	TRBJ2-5	TGTGCCAGCAGTGTATTGGTCAGGGCCGAGACCCAGTACTTC	CASSVLVRAETQYF
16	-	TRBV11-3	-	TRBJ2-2	TGTGCCAGCAGCTTCCGGAGGGGAGTGGACACCGGGGAGCTGTTTTTT	CASSFRRGVDTGELFF
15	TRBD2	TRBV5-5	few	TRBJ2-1	TGTGCCAGCAGCTTTAACGGACTAGCGGGAAATGAGCAGTTCTTC	CASSFNGLAGNEQFF
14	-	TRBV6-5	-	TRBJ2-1	TGTGCCAGCAGTTACTCCAAGGGACTGGGGGAGCAGTTCTTC	CASSYSKGLGEQFF
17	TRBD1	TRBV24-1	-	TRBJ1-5	TGTGCCACCAGTGACTCCCGGACAGGGGGAGGCAATCAGCCCCAGCATTTT	CATSDSRTGGGNQPQHF
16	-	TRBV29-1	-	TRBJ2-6	TGCAGCGTTGAAAAGATTACAAGCTCTGGGGCCAACGTCCTGACTTTC	CSVEKITSSGANVLTF
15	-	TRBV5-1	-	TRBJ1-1	TGCGCCAGCAGACGACAGGAGGCATTGAACACTGAAGCTTTCTTT	CASRRQEALNTEAFF
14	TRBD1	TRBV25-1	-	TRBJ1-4	TGTGCCAGCAGTGCCGGGACAGGGTATGAAAAACTGTTTTTT	CASSAGTGYEKLFF
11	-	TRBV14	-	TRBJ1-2	TGTGCCAGCGGGAGTAACTATGGCTACACCTTC	CASGSNYGYTF
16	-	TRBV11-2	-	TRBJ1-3	TGTGCCAGCAGCTTAGGGTACAGGGCTCAAGGGAACACCATATATTTT	CASSLGYRAQGNTIYF
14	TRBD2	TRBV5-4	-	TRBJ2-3	TGTGCCAGCAGCTTCGCGGGAGCCACAGATACGCAGTATTTT	CASSFAGATDTQYF
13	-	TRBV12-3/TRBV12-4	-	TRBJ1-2	TGTGCCAGCAGTTTAAGTGGGAGCTATGGCTACACCTTC	CASSLSGSYGYTF
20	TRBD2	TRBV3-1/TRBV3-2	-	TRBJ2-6	TGTGCCAGCAGCCAAGCTACCGGACTAGCGCGTTACTCTGGGGCCAACGTCCTGACTTTC	CASSQATGLARYSGANVLTF
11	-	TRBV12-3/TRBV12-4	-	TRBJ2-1	TGTGCCAGCAGTTTGGGGGGTGAGCAGTTCTTC	CASSLGGEQFF
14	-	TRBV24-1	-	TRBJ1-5	TGTGCCACCAGTGACACCAGGGCTGGACAGCCCCAGCATTTT	CATSDTRAGQPQHF